This T cell receptor beta chain derives from a study of blood T cell repertoires in COVID-19. Study-level background: Specimens from acute and convalescent COVID-19 originated in the United States, Italy and Spain. Sample material is recorded as cDNA or gDNA derived from T cells, B-cell-depleted T cells, or PBMCs.

Per the germline V gene, CDR1 is MNHEY and CDR2 is SMNVEV (reference sequence). This CDR3 contains 15 residues. V lost 6 bases, J lost 0 bases, and 14 bases lay in between. Per the original data handling: Counts of nucleated cells, estimated from reference gene primer amplification, were obtained. Data came from immunoSEQ multiplex PCR; TCRdb stores just in-frame clones and leaves some out. The V and J calls and clone size are taken from that table; D and trimming were inferred from the DNA. The sample lists a few hundred thousand clones, roughly 80% occurring once. The specimen sequenced was peripheral blood. This TCR was sampled from a young woman with acute or convalescent COVID-19. V and J are TRBV27 and TRBJ2-5; maybe TRBD1 (6 bases). CDR3 region: CASRKGQIYQETQYF. In DNA, the CDR3 is TGTGCCAGCAGGAAAGGACAGATATACCAAGAGACCCAGTACTTC.